This T cell receptor beta chain was recovered during a study of cytomegalovirus exposure and HLA in healthy donors. In the PCR, 60 Vbeta and 13 Jbeta primers were used. Assay used: immunoSEQ multiplex PCR; TCRdb lists only in-frame clones, some missing. The sample holds about 140,000 clones; approximately 61% are singletons and the top ten take under 2.5%. CDR3 size: 15 residues. Germline assignment: CDR1 SGHDT and CDR2 YYEEEE. V gave up 1 base and J gave up 0 bases, with 8 bases separating them. The rearrangement joins TRBV5-6 to TRBJ1-3; D is unclear. The clonotype was recovered from a woman aged 40 to 50 in good health and CMV-seronegative. Sequenced material: PBMCs. The CDR3 sequence is CASSLRANSGNTIYF. The CDR3 bases are TGTGCCAGCAGCTTGAGAGCTAACTCTGGAAACACCATATATTTT.